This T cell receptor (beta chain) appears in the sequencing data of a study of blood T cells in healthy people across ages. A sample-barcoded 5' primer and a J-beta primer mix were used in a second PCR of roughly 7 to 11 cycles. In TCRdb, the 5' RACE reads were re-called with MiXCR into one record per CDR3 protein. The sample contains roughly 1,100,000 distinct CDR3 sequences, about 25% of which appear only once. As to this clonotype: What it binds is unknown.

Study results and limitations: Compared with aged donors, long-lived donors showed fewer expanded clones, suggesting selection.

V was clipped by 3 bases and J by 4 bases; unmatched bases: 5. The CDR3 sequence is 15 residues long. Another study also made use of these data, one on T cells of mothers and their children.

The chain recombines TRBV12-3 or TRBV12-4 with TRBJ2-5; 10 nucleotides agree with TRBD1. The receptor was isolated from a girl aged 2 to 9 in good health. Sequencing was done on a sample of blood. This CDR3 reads CASSFSGTGVETQYF. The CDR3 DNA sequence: TGTGCCAGCAGTTTTTCCGGGACAGGGGTAGAGACCCAGTACTTC.